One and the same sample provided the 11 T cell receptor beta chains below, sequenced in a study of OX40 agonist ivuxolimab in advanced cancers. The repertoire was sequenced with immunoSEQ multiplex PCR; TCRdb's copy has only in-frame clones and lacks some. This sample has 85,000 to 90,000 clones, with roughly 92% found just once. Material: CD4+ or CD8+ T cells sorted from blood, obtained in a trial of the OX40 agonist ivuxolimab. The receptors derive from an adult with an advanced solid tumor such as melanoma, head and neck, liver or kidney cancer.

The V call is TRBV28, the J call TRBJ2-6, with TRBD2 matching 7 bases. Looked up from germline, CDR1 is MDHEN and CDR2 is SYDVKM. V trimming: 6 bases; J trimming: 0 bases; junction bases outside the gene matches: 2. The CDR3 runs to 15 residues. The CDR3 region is CASRGGSSGANVLTF. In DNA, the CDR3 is TGTGCCAGCAGGGGCGGGAGCTCTGGGGCCAACGTCCTGACTTTC.

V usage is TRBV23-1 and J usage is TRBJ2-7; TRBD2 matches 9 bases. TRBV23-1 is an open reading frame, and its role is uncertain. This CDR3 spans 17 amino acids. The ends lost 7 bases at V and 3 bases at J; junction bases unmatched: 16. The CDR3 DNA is TGCGCCAGCATTTCACCTAGGGGGACTAGCACAAACTACGAGCAGTACTTC. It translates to CASISPRGTSTNYEQYF.

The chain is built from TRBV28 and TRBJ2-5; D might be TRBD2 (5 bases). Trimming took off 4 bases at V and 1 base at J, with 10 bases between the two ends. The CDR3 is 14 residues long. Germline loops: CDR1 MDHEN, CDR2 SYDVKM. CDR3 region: CASSSPRGQETQYF. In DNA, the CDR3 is TGTGCCAGCAGTTCTCCCCGGGGCCAAGAGACCCAGTACTTC.

The CDR3 reads CASSPPNGVDNEQFF. DNA of the CDR3: TGTGCCAGCTCACCACCGAATGGGGTGGACAATGAGCAGTTCTTC. The chain recombines TRBV18 with TRBJ2-1, with D hard to call. V shed 0 bases and J shed 5 bases, with 11 bases lying between them. The CDR3 has 15 residues. CDR1 is KGHSH and CDR2 is LQKENI in the germline V gene. The variable domain in full, with the rest retrieved from reference TRBV18 and TRBJ2-1, is NAGVMQNPRHLVRRRGQEARLRCSPMKGHSHVYWYRQLPEEGLKFMVYLQKENIIDESGMPKERFSAEFPKEGPSILRIQQVVRGDSAAYFCASSPPNGVDNEQFFGPGTRLTVL.

For the CDR3, the DNA is TGTGCCAGCGGAAGAGCGGGGGTATACGAGCAGTACTTC. Amino acid sequence: CASGRAGVYEQYF. The chain employs TRBV5-4 and TRBJ2-7, with 8 bases matching TRBD2. The germline CDR1 and CDR2 sequences are SGHNT and YYREEE (reference sequence). There are 13 residues in the CDR3. Unmatched junction bases numbered 7, after V lost 7 bases and J lost 4 bases.

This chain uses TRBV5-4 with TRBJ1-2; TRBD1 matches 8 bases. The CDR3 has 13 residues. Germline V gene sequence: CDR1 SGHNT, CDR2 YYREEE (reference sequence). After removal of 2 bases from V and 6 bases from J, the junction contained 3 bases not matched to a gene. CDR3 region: CASSFSGGNGYTF. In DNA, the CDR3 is TGTGCCAGCAGCTTTTCAGGGGGCAATGGCTACACCTTC.

The CDR3 here is CASSPQSGAGDNEQFF. The CDR3 DNA reads as TGTGCCAGCAGCCCCCAATCGGGGGCAGGCGACAATGAGCAGTTCTTC. The chain links TRBV7-2 to TRBJ2-1; D may correspond to TRBD1 or TRBD2 (6 bases each). Trimming stripped 5 bases from V and 5 bases from J, with 19 bases between. CDR3 size: 16 residues. From germline, CDR1 is SGHTA and CDR2 FQGNSA.

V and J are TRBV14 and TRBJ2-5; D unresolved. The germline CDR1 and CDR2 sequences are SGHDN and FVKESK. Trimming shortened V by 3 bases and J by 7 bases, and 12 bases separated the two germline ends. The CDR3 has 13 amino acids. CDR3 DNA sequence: TGTGCCAGCAGCCAGTACTTACTTGGGACCCAGTACTTC. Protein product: CASSQYLLGTQYF. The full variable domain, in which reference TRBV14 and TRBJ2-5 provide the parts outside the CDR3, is EAGVTQFPSHSVIEKGQTVTLRCDPISGHDNLYWYRRVMGKEIKFLLHFVKESKQDESGMPNNRFLAERTGGTYSTLKVQPAELEDSGVYFCASSQYLLGTQYFGPGTRLLVL.

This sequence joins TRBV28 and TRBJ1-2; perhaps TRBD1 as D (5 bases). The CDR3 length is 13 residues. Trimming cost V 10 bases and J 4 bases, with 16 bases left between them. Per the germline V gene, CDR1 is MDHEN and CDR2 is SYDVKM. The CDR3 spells CATLQERGYGYTF. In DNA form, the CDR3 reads TGTGCCACCTTACAGGAACGGGGCTATGGCTACACCTTC.

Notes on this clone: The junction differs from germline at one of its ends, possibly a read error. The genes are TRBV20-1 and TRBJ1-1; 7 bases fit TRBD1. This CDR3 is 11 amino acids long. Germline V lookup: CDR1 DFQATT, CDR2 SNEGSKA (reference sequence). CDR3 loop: CSARTGTEVFF. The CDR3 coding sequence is TGCAGTGCTAGGACCGGGACAGAAGTTTTCTTT.

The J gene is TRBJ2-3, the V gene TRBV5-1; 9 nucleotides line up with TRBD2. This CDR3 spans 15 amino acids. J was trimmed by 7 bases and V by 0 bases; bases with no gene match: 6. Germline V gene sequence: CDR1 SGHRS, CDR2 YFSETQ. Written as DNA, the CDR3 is TGCGCCAGCAGCTTGGAGCGGGAGGTACCAAATACGCAGTATTTT. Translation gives CASSLEREVPNTQYF.